This T cell receptor beta chain originates from a study of T cell responses to AZD1222 COVID-19 vaccine. Study-level points and caveats: Clonal diversity was possibly underestimated, and white British individuals and females predominated among donors. Spike-specific TCR breadth rose after two AZD1222 doses, and depth rose as well. Vaccine-associated CD4 TCRs spanned spike, dominant at 160-218 and 743-854. Seropositive status at baseline applied to only 5 to 7 AZD1222 recipients.

Measured with immunoSEQ multiplex PCR; TCRdb has only the in-frame clones, and not every one. Found here are some 99,000 clones, roughly nine tenths of them singletons; the top ten hold around 4.8%. This clone was counted between two and nine times. Its antigen is unidentified. The V gene lost 5 bases and the J gene lost 4 bases, with 10 bases spanning the gap. The CDR3 loop spans 13 amino acids. CDR1 LNHDA and CDR2 SQIVND come from the germline V gene (reference sequence). This material consisted of peripheral blood, taken on day 0 of AZD1222 vaccination. The chain is built from TRBV19 and TRBJ2-3, with unresolved D. The clonotype comes from an adult in good health. CDR3 DNA: TGTGCCAGTAGTTCTTCGACTCCAGATACGCAGTATTTT. It yields the protein CASSSSTPDTQYF.